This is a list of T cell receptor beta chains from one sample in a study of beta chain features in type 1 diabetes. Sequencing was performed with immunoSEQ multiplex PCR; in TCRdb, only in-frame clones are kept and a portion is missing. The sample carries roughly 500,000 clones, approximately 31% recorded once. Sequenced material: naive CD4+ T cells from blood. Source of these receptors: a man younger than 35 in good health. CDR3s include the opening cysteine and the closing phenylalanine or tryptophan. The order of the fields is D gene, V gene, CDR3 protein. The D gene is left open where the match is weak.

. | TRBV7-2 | CASSSYRNSYEQYF
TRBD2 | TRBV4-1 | CASSQDPASGRRVDTQYF
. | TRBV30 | CAIGTAAQNEKLFF
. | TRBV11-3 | CASSRTTNNEQFF
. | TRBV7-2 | CASSLVITDTQYF
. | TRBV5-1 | CASSLVLGVGNEQYF
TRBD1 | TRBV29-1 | CSVTRQGGTEAFF
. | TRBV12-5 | CASGFERGSGANVLTF
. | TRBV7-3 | CASSPVTDTQYF
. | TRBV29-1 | CSVDGGRDQPQHF
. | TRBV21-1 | CASSKDREGHSADTQYF
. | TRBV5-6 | CASSLWRAREQYF
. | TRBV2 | CASSLISIYEQYF
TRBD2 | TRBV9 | CASSVGTRDTQYF
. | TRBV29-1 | CSVVVSYGYTF
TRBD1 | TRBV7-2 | CASSSPGQGIMLQYF
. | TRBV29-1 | CSVGEQPVGYGYTF
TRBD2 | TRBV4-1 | CASSQSWRGADTDTQYF
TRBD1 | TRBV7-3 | CASSLDRGGTQYF
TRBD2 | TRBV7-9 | CASTDRPSGETDTQYF
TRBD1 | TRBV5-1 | CASRSDRGTSDTQYF
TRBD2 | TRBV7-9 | CASSLAPLAIEQYF
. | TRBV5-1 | CASSLEGWEETQYF
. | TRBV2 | CASQPWRNTEQFF
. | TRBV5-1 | CASSLAGVTYNEQFF
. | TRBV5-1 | CASSLEGPKAAYEQYF
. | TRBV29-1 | CSVANSYEQYF
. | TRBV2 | CASTVTDTQYF
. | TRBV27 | CASSHRSGTDTQYF
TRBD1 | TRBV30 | CAWSVTSGGKTQYF
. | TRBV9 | CASSLTVAVTYNEQFF
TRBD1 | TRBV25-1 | CASRPTQGAEQYF
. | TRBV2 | CASSELGPNTGELFF